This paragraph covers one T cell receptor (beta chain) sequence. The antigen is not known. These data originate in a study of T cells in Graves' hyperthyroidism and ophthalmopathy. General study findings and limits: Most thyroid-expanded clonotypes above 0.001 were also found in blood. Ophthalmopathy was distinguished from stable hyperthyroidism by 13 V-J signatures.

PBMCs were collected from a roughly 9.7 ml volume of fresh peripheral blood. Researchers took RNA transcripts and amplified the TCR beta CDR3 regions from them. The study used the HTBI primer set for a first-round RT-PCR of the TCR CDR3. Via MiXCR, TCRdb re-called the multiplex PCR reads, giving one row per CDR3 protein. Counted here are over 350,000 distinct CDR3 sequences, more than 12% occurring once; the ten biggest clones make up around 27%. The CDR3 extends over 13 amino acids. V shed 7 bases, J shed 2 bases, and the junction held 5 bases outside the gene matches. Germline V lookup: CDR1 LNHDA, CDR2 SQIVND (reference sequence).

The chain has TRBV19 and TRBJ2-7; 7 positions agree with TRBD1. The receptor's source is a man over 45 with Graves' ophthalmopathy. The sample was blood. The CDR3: CASKGQATYEQYF. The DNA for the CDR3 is TGTGCCAGTAAAGGACAGGCTACCTACGAGCAGTACTTC.